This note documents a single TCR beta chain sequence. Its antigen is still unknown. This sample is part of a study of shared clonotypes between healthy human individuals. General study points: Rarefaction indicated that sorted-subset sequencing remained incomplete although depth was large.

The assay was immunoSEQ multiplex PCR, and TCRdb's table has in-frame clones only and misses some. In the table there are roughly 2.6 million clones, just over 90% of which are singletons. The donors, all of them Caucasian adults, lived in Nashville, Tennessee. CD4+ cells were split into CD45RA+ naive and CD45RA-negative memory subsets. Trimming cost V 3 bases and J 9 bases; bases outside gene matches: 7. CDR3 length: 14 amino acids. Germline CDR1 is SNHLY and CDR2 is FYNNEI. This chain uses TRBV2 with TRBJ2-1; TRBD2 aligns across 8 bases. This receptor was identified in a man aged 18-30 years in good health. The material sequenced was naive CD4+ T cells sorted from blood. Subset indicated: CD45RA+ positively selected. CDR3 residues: CASSEGAGAPEQFF. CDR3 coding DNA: TGTGCCAGCAGTGAGGGAGCGGGAGCCCCTGAGCAGTTCTTC.